This T cell receptor beta chain was found in a study of blood T cell repertoires in COVID-19. Study background: Samples came from the United States, Italy and Spain, spanning acute and convalescent COVID-19. T cells, B-cell-depleted T cells, or PBMCs provided the cDNA or gDNA that served as material.

In the authors' workflow: Using reference gene primer amplification, nucleated cell counts were estimated. Method: immunoSEQ multiplex PCR; TCRdb's copy keeps in-frame clones and lacks some. Clone size and the V and J calls come from that table; the DNA yielded D and trimming. The data show about 110,000 clones, 70% to 85% seen once. The CDR3 sequence is 17 residues long. Germline loops: CDR1 KGHDR, CDR2 SFDVKD. After removal of 4 bases from V and 4 bases from J, the junction contained 11 bases not matched to a gene. The chain uses TRBV24-1 and TRBJ1-4; 7 bases agree with TRBD1. This sequence originates from a woman aged 60-75 years with acute or convalescent COVID-19. The sample comprised peripheral blood. CDR3 in DNA: TGTGCCACCAGTGAATTCCGGGACAGCACAGATAATGAAAAACTGTTTTTT. This translates into CATSEFRDSTDNEKLFF.